This T cell receptor (beta chain) was recorded in a study of PD-1 blockade in classical Hodgkin lymphoma. Concerning this clone itself: What it binds is not known.

The study, taken as a whole, reports: There remain no defined causes for the repertoire differences, which possibly reflect disease activity or prior therapy. CD4+ TCR diversity, unlike CD8+, rose significantly by C4D1.

CDR1 and CDR2 (germline): SNHLY, FYNNEI. V gave up 3 bases and J gave up 7 bases; unmatched junction bases: 7. The CDR3 runs 14 residues. After autologous stem cell transplantation all patients relapsed, and prior brentuximab vedotin exposure differed between cohorts. Clones were sequenced by immunoSEQ multiplex PCR, and TCRdb holds only the in-frame ones, with some missing. The table has about 110,000 clones, roughly nine tenths seen once. The sample was peripheral blood mononuclear cells (PBMCs), taken before the second cycle of nivolumab. The chain recombines TRBV2 with TRBJ2-7; 9 nucleotides agree with TRBD2. The source is a human donor with classical Hodgkin lymphoma. This chain's CDR3 is CASSDEREVLEQYF. CDR3 sequence (DNA): TGTGCCAGCAGTGATGAGCGGGAGGTCTTAGAGCAGTACTTC.